The 28 T cell receptor beta chains given below trace back to one sample, sequenced in a study of T cell responses to AZD1222 COVID-19 vaccine. Here immunoSEQ multiplex PCR was the method, and the copy in TCRdb shows in-frame clones only, minus some. In the table there are approximately 140,000 clones, about 88% of which are singletons. The input for sequencing was peripheral blood, taken on day 0 of AZD1222 vaccination. All receptors come from an adult in good health.

The V and J genes are TRBV7-6 and TRBJ2-1, with D possibly being TRBD1 (5 bases). Trimming removed 4 bases from V and 2 bases from J, with 24 bases in between. Germline CDR1 reads SGHVS; CDR2 reads FNYEAQ. The CDR3 runs to 19 residues. CDR3 protein: CASSYHVRGRVDPYNEQFF. The CDR3, as DNA: TGTGCCAGCAGCTACCATGTTCGCGGCAGGGTCGACCCCTACAATGAGCAGTTCTTC.

J is TRBJ1-2 and V is TRBV7-2; maybe TRBD1 (5 bases). Trimming left V 2 bases short and J 4 bases short, with 14 bases between. This CDR3 region has 15 residues. In germline, CDR1 is SGHTA, CDR2 FQGNSA. CDR3 amino acids: CASSLNYLGGYGYTF. The CDR3, as DNA: TGTGCCAGCAGCTTAAATTATTTGGGGGGCTATGGCTACACCTTC.

This chain links TRBV27 with TRBJ2-7; D is possibly TRBD2 (7 bases). Germline lookup yields CDR1 MNHEY and CDR2 SMNVEV (reference sequence). Trimming took 6 bases from V and 5 from J, leaving 20 bases between them. This CDR3 region has 15 residues. The CDR3 spells CASSWGGAYGNEQYF. The CDR3 DNA follows: TGTGCCAGCAGCTGGGGGGGGGCTTACGGGAACGAGCAGTACTTC.

The chain couples TRBV2 to TRBJ1-1, with D perhaps TRBD1 (5 bases). Germline CDR1 reads SNHLY; CDR2 reads FYNNEI. The CDR3 has 15 residues. Between the trimmed V and J ends, which lost 4 bases and 2 bases, there was a span of 14 bases. CDR3 in DNA: TGTGCCAGCAGTGCGTCCCCTAGGGGAAACACTGAAGCTTTCTTT. Protein: CASSASPRGNTEAFF. The variable domain in full, completed from reference TRBV2 and TRBJ1-1, reads EPEVTQTPSHQVTQMGQEVILRCVPISNHLYFYWYRQILGQKVEFLVSFYNNEISEKSEIFDDQFSVERPDGSNFTLKIRSTKLEDSAMYFCASSASPRGNTEAFFGQGTRLTVV.

The V and J genes are TRBV6-2 or TRBV6-3 and TRBJ1-1; TRBD1 is a possible D gene (6 bases). The V gene lost 2 bases and the J gene lost 1 base, with 17 bases spanning the gap. The CDR3 extends over 17 amino acids. Germline V gene lookup returns CDR1 MNHEY and CDR2 SVGEGT. CDR3 sequence reads: CASSYAVGGPQNTEAFF. The CDR3 DNA reads TGTGCCAGCAGTTACGCAGTTGGGGGGCCGCAGAACACTGAAGCTTTCTTT.

The rearrangement joins TRBV6-2 or TRBV6-3 to TRBJ2-1; 14 bases align to TRBD2. V shed 5 bases and J 1 base; nucleotides not matched to a gene: 10. The CDR3 runs to 19 residues. CDR1 and CDR2 from the germline V gene are MNHEY and SVGEGT. As DNA, the CDR3 is TGTGCCAGCAGTGGCGGGACTAGCGGGAGTGCTAGGTCCTACAATGAGCAGTTCTTC. Translated: CASSGGTSGSARSYNEQFF.

The chain has TRBV19 and TRBJ1-5; TRBD1 matches 7 bases. CDR3 length: 15 residues. The V gene end was trimmed by 4 bases and the J gene end by 1 base; junction bases not matched to a gene: 4. Germline V lookup: CDR1 LNHDA, CDR2 SQIVND (reference sequence). CDR3 loop: CASSTTGVSNQPQHF. CDR3 nucleotides: TGTGCCAGTAGTACTACAGGGGTGAGCAATCAGCCCCAGCATTTT.

Comment on this clone: Distinct nucleotide sequences in the sample also encode this CDR3. This chain joins TRBV11-3 and TRBJ2-1; the D gene is possibly TRBD2 (6 bases). Germline V CDR1 and CDR2: SGHNT, YENEEA. The V end lost 3 bases, the J end lost 0 bases, and 6 bases lay between the germline ends. The CDR3 contains 14 residues. The CDR3 DNA reads as TGTGCCAGCAGCTTGGGGGGCTCCTACAATGAGCAGTTCTTC. Encoded protein: CASSLGGSYNEQFF. Looking up the rest from reference TRBV11-3 and TRBJ2-1 gives the full variable domain: EAGVVQSPRYKIIEKKQPVAFWCNPISGHNTLYWYLQNLGQGPELLIRYENEEAVDDSQLPKDRFSAERLKGVDSTLKIQPAELGDSAVYLCASSLGGSYNEQFFGPGTRLTVL.

This clone occurred once. This chain joins TRBV11-2 and TRBJ1-3; a possible D gene is TRBD1 (5 bases). The ends were cut back, 0 bases at V and 1 base at J, with 7 bases in the middle. The CDR3 consists of 15 residues. The germline CDR1 and CDR2 sequences are SGHAT and FQNNGV. The CDR3 loop reads CASSLERGSGNTIYF. The CDR3 DNA is TGTGCCAGCAGCTTAGAAAGGGGTTCTGGAAACACCATATATTTT.

J is TRBJ1-2 and V is TRBV15; the D is unclear. The CDR3 runs 13 residues. In germline, CDR1 is LNHNV, CDR2 YYDKDF (reference sequence). Trimming cost V 8 bases and J 2 bases, with 12 bases left between them. CDR3 coding DNA: TGTGCCACCTATGGCCTGGGGAACTATGGCTACACCTTC. It specifies CATYGLGNYGYTF. The full variable domain, with the rest looked up from reference TRBV15 and TRBJ1-2, is DAMVIQNPRYQVTQFGKPVTLSCSQTLNHNVMYWYQQKSSQAPKLLFHYYDKDFNNEADTPDNFQSRRPNTSFCFLDIRSPGLGDTAMYLCATYGLGNYGYTFGSGTRLTVV.

This chain joins TRBV6-2 or TRBV6-3 and TRBJ1-1; 7 bases map to TRBD1. The V gene's germline CDR1 is MNHEY and CDR2 SVGEGT. V dropped 2 bases and J dropped 6; count of bases not matched to a gene: 3. The CDR3 runs 13 residues. The CDR3 bases are TGTGCCAGCAGTTACGCAGGGGGTTCTGAAGCTTTCTTT. It specifies CASSYAGGSEAFF.

The chain is built from TRBV19 and TRBJ1-3, with D hard to call. The germline V gene encodes CDR1 LNHDA and CDR2 SQIVND (reference sequence). The CDR3 has 15 residues. Trimming stripped 6 bases from V and 2 bases from J, with 14 bases between. The DNA for the CDR3 is TGTGCCAGTAGATCTGGGCAGACTCCTGGAAACACCATATATTTT. Residues: CASRSGQTPGNTIYF.

V gene TRBV19 combines with J gene TRBJ1-5, with D uncertain. CDR1 is LNHDA and CDR2 is SQIVND in the germline V gene (reference sequence). V was cut by 8 bases and J by 1 base, with 15 bases left in between. This CDR3 is built from 15 residues. This CDR3 reads CASLVGAGSNQPQHF. The DNA of the CDR3 is TGTGCCAGTCTTGTGGGAGCGGGGAGCAATCAGCCCCAGCATTTT.

The CDR3 bases are TGTGCCACCAGACGGGGAGCTGGTGAAAAACTGTTTTTT. The encoded protein is CATRRGAGEKLFF. The V and J genes are TRBV10-3 and TRBJ1-4; no clear D gene. The CDR3 length is 13 residues. Trimming removed 10 bases at V and 7 bases at J, with 16 bases between. Germline assignment: CDR1 ENHRY and CDR2 SYGVKD.

V is TRBV5-8 and J is TRBJ1-5; unclear D gene. The CDR3 is 15 residues long. Trimming took off 3 bases at V and 0 bases at J, with 10 bases between the two ends. CDR1 is SGHTS, CDR2 YDEGEE, per germline. The CDR3 sequence is CASSSEDYSNQPQHF. The DNA for the CDR3 is TGTGCCAGCAGCTCGGAGGATTATAGCAATCAGCCCCAGCATTTT.

The J gene is TRBJ1-1, the V gene TRBV5-5; D remains unclear. Germline lookup yields CDR1 SGHKS and CDR2 YYEKEE (reference sequence). This CDR3 is 15 amino acids long. V was pared by 6 bases and J by 0 bases, with 15 bases between. DNA for the CDR3: TGTGCCAGCATAGACCCGGGAGGATTGAACACTGAAGCTTTCTTT. This translates into CASIDPGGLNTEAFF.

The genes are TRBV12-5 and TRBJ2-1, with TRBD2 identical over 7 bases. The CDR3 has 17 amino acids. Trimming at V came to 5 bases and at J to 2 bases, leaving 12 bases not matched to a gene. Germline CDR1 reads LGHNT; CDR2 reads FRNRAP. The CDR3 nucleotides read TGTGCTAGTGGTCTCTCGTGGGGAGCGGGGACCTACAATGAGCAGTTCTTC. Its translation: CASGLSWGAGTYNEQFF. The full variable domain, completed using reference TRBV12-5 and TRBJ2-1, is DARVTQTPRHKVTEMGQEVTMRCQPILGHNTVFWYRQTMMQGLELLAYFRNRAPLDDSGMPKDRFSAEMPDATLATLKIQPSEPRDSAVYFCASGLSWGAGTYNEQFFGPGTRLTVL.

The chain links TRBV4-1 to TRBJ2-1; TRBD2 agrees at 10 bases. The J segment lost 0 bases and the V segment lost 4 bases, leaving 6 bases of the junction unmatched. The CDR3 is made up of 17 amino acids. Germline CDR1 reads MGHRA; CDR2 reads YSYEKL. CDR3 nucleotide sequence: TGCGCCAGCAGCCCTAGCGGGAGCGCAAGCTCCTACAATGAGCAGTTCTTC. Its protein is CASSPSGSASSYNEQFF.

This clone was detected only once. This chain links TRBV5-5 with TRBJ1-6, with TRBD1 matching over 7 bases. The CDR3 spans 15 residues. Germline V gene sequence: CDR1 SGHKS, CDR2 YYEKEE (reference sequence). V shed 5 bases and J 10 bases; nucleotides not matched to a gene: 12. The DNA for the CDR3 is TGTGCCAGCAGGGACTACAGGGGAAGGGAATCACCCCTCCACTTT. Its protein is CASRDYRGRESPLHF.

V gene TRBV4-2 combines with J gene TRBJ1-1; D not certain. Trimming took 0 bases from V and 11 from J, leaving 16 bases between them. CDR3 length equals 14 residues. Germline V lookup: CDR1 LGHNA, CDR2 YNFKEQ. Here the CDR3 DNA reads TGTGCCAGCAGCCAAGACAAGGTACCGCCTGTGGCTTTCTTT. It translates to CASSQDKVPPVAFF.

The chain uses TRBV5-6 and TRBJ1-2, with TRBD1 as a possible D gene (5 bases). V dropped 4 bases and J dropped 3 bases, with 13 bases sitting between them. The CDR3 covers 14 residues. Germline-derived CDR1 and CDR2 are SGHDT and YYEEEE. For the CDR3, the DNA is TGTGCCAGCAGCCGGAGGACATCCGACTATGGCTACACCTTC. This translates into CASSRRTSDYGYTF.

J is TRBJ2-3 and V is TRBV7-8; D is ambiguous. This CDR3 is built from 15 residues. Germline-derived CDR1 and CDR2 are SGHVS and FQNEAQ. V dropped 5 bases and J dropped 5 bases, with 17 bases sitting between them. The chain's CDR3 is CASSALTRLGDTQYF. CDR3 coding DNA: TGTGCCAGCAGCGCCCTCACGCGGTTAGGAGATACGCAGTATTTT.

The genes are TRBV28 and TRBJ1-3; D is unclear. Germline V gene sequence: CDR1 MDHEN, CDR2 SYDVKM. The CDR3 length is 14 residues. V dropped 8 bases and J dropped 6 bases, with 17 bases sitting between them. For the CDR3, the DNA is TGTGCCAGCGGCCTTAGGCAAGGCCCAAACACCATATATTTT. This translates into CASGLRQGPNTIYF.

The rearrangement joins TRBV19 to TRBJ1-2; 9 nucleotides align to TRBD1. J gave up 7 bases and V 6 bases, and 9 bases lay outside the gene matches. CDR3 length: 14 amino acids. Per the germline V gene, CDR1 is LNHDA and CDR2 is SQIVND (reference sequence). CDR3 coding DNA: TGTGCCAGTAGGGAAACAGGGGGCATTGGTGGCTACACCTTC. It codes for CASRETGGIGGYTF.

The V gene is TRBV3-1 (or the pseudogene TRBV3-2), the J gene TRBJ2-1; D is uncertain. Germline V gene lookup returns CDR1 LGHDT and CDR2 YNNKEL (reference sequence). Trimming took off 3 bases at V and 6 bases at J, with 9 bases between the two ends. CDR3 size: 13 residues. The CDR3 sequence: CASSQFLPNEQFF. In DNA, the CDR3 is TGTGCCAGCAGCCAGTTCCTACCCAATGAGCAGTTCTTC.

The chain is built from TRBV28 and TRBJ2-5; 7 nucleotides line up with TRBD2. The germline V gene has CDR1 MDHEN and CDR2 SYDVKM. After removal of 4 bases from V and 4 bases from J, the junction contained 6 bases not matched to a gene. This CDR3 comprises 14 residues. CDR3 residues: CASSSTGRVETQYF. In DNA, the CDR3 is TGTGCCAGCAGTTCCACTGGGAGGGTAGAGACCCAGTACTTC. The whole variable domain, filled in from reference TRBV28 and TRBJ2-5, reads DVKVTQSSRYLVKRTGEKVFLECVQDMDHENMFWYRQDPGLGLRLIYFSYDVKMKEKGDIPEGYSVSREKKERFSLILESASTNQTSMYLCASSSTGRVETQYFGPGTRLLVL.

The genes are TRBV5-5 and TRBJ1-1; 8 positions match TRBD1. Germline V gene data show CDR1 as SGHKS and CDR2 as YYEKEE (reference sequence). CDR3 length: 16 amino acids. V lost 2 bases, J lost 5 bases, and 11 bases stayed unmatched. Written as DNA, the CDR3 is TGTGCCAGCAGCTTAGTTCAGGGGGCAAGGTGGACTGAAGCTTTCTTT. Translating it yields CASSLVQGARWTEAFF.

This chain joins TRBV24-1 and TRBJ2-7, with D hard to call. CDR1 and CDR2 from the germline V gene are KGHDR and SFDVKD. This CDR3 contains 14 residues. The V end was cut by 4 bases, the J end by 1 base, with 10 bases between. Here the CDR3 DNA reads TGTGCCACCAGTGAGAACGGCAGGTCCTACGAGCAGTACTTC. Translated: CATSENGRSYEQYF.